Here is one T cell receptor beta chain with its context. With 8 bases clipped from V and 7 bases from J, the junction kept 12 bases outside the gene matches. Per the germline V gene, CDR1 is SQVTM and CDR2 is ANQGSEA. The CDR3 extends over 14 amino acids. Patients aged 18 to 65 had newly diagnosed hyperthyroidism of under 2 months' duration. Amplified TCR beta CDR3 regions derived from RNA transcripts. TCR CDR3 underwent first-round RT-PCR with the HTBI primer set. One entry per CDR3 protein results from TCRdb running MiXCR on the multiplex PCR reads. The table includes some 800,000 distinct CDR3 sequences, 38% detected once. This entry belongs to a study of T cells in Graves' hyperthyroidism and ophthalmopathy.

V gene TRBV29-1 combines with J gene TRBJ1-2; 11 nucleotides line up with TRBD1. The sample consisted of blood. This receptor was taken from a man between 18 and 29 years old with Graves' hyperthyroidism. The CDR3 bases are TGCAGCTGGACTAGGACAGGGGGCATCGGTGGCTACACCTTC. It translates to CSWTRTGGIGGYTF.